Listed here is a single TCR beta chain. This entry belongs to a study of blood T cell repertoires in COVID-19. Background on the study: COVID-19 samples, acute and convalescent, were from the United States, Italy and Spain. PBMCs, B-cell-depleted T cells, or T cells provided the cDNA or gDNA that made up the material.

Original data processing: Cell counts per sample came from amplifying reference gene primers. The method was immunoSEQ multiplex PCR; TCRdb's version includes in-frame clones alone and lacks a portion of them. That table supplies the V and J calls and clone size; D and trimming were determined from the DNA. The sample records more than 75,000 clones, about four fifths being singletons. The germline gives CDR1 SNHLY, CDR2 FYNNEI. J gave up 5 bases and V 3 bases, and 7 bases lay outside the gene matches. The CDR3 spans 16 residues. This TCR came from a human donor in a cohort sampled during active COVID-19. The rearrangement joins TRBV2 to TRBJ2-3; 11 nucleotides agree with TRBD2. Sequencing input: peripheral blood. The CDR3 bases are TGTGCCAGCAGTGAGTCGGTAGCGGGGGGGATAGATACGCAGTATTTT. Residues: CASSESVAGGIDTQYF. The whole variable domain, filled in from reference TRBV2 and TRBJ2-3, reads EPEVTQTPSHQVTQMGQEVILRCVPISNHLYFYWYRQILGQKVEFLVSFYNNEISEKSEIFDDQFSVERPDGSNFTLKIRSTKLEDSAMYFCASSESVAGGIDTQYFGPGTRLTVL.